Presented here are 19 T cell receptor beta chains from one specimen sequenced in a study of OX40 agonist ivuxolimab in advanced cancers. The protocol was immunoSEQ multiplex PCR, while the TCRdb copy is restricted to in-frame clones and leaves out a portion. The table lists fewer than 75,000 clones, roughly nine tenths of them singletons. The sequencing used CD4+ or CD8+ T cells sorted from blood, collected in a trial of the OX40 agonist ivuxolimab. These receptors all come from an adult with an advanced solid tumor such as melanoma, head and neck, liver or kidney cancer.

This chain uses TRBV5-6 with TRBJ2-2; D is unclear. This CDR3 contains 17 residues. CDR1 and CDR2 (germline): SGHDT, YYEEEE. The V gene lost 3 bases and the J gene lost 3 bases, with 18 bases spanning the gap. As DNA, the CDR3 is TGTGCCAGCAGCTCCCCGCGGATGGATACAGACACCGGGGAGCTGTTTTTT. Protein product: CASSSPRMDTDTGELFF.

The chain is built from TRBV19 and TRBJ2-5; maybe TRBD1 (6 bases). Per germline, CDR1 LNHDA and CDR2 SQIVND (reference sequence). Trimming shortened V by 5 bases and J by 7 bases, and 14 bases separated the two germline ends. This CDR3 is 13 amino acids long. CDR3 in amino acids: CASSSGTRGTQYF. CDR3 bases: TGTGCCAGTAGTTCAGGGACAAGGGGGACCCAGTACTTC.

The chain has TRBV19 and TRBJ1-5; D ambiguous. CDR3 length: 15 residues. Germline assignment: CDR1 LNHDA and CDR2 SQIVND (reference sequence). Trimming left V 1 base short and J 1 base short, with 8 bases between. The CDR3 reads CASSIGRMSNQPQHF. The CDR3 DNA reads as TGTGCCAGTAGTATAGGTAGAATGAGCAATCAGCCCCAGCATTTT.

The chain joins TRBV15 to TRBJ2-5; possible D gene TRBD2, 5 bases. Germline V gene data show CDR1 as LNHNV and CDR2 as YYDKDF (reference sequence). Deletions cut 7 bases from V and 5 bases from J, with 14 bases between. The CDR3 sequence is 13 residues long. The CDR3 sequence is CATNRAGGETQYF. CDR3 DNA: TGTGCCACCAACCGCGCGGGCGGCGAGACCCAGTACTTC.

This chain joins TRBV5-4 and TRBJ2-3; no firm D call. The CDR3 totals 14 residues. The V end was cut by 5 bases, the J end by 1 base, with 11 bases between. Per germline, CDR1 SGHNT and CDR2 YYREEE (reference sequence). The CDR3 DNA sequence: TGTGCCAGCAGGTCAGGTGGTGGCACAGATACGCAGTATTTT. It yields the protein CASRSGGGTDTQYF.

This clone was seen only once. The chain couples TRBV11-3 to TRBJ2-2, with 8 bases that match TRBD2. Unmatched junction bases numbered 9, after V lost 0 bases and J lost 0 bases. Germline V gives CDR1 SGHNT, CDR2 YENEEA. CDR3 length: 19 residues. CDR3: CASSLDLGTSGANTGELFF. CDR3 bases: TGTGCCAGCAGCTTAGATTTGGGAACTAGCGGAGCGAACACCGGGGAGCTGTTTTTT.

The chain recombines TRBV6-1 with TRBJ2-6; TRBD1 is a possible D gene (6 bases). This CDR3 region has 15 residues. V dropped 6 bases and J dropped 2 bases, with 11 bases sitting between them. Germline V gives CDR1 MNHNS, CDR2 SASEGT. CDR3 nucleotide sequence: TGTGCCAGCAGAAGCCAGGGGACTGGGGCCAACGTCCTGACTTTC. Encoded protein: CASRSQGTGANVLTF.

The chain links TRBV28 to TRBJ1-5; weak D call: TRBD1 (6 bases). The germline V gene encodes CDR1 MDHEN and CDR2 SYDVKM. The CDR3 loop spans 16 amino acids. The V end lost 6 bases, the J end lost 3 bases, and 18 bases lay between the germline ends. CDR3 in amino acids: CASSSYKRQVNQPQHF. Written as DNA, the CDR3 is TGTGCCAGCAGCTCCTATAAGAGACAGGTCAATCAGCCCCAGCATTTT. The full variable domain, its missing parts supplied by reference TRBV28 and TRBJ1-5, is DVKVTQSSRYLVKRTGEKVFLECVQDMDHENMFWYRQDPGLGLRLIYFSYDVKMKEKGDIPEGYSVSREKKERFSLILESASTNQTSMYLCASSSYKRQVNQPQHFGDGTRLSIL.

The chain links TRBV2 to TRBJ2-1; 9 bases line up with TRBD2. Losses at the gene ends were 7 bases for V and 0 bases for J; bases not matched to a gene: 16. CDR1 and CDR2 from the germline V gene are SNHLY and FYNNEI. The CDR3 runs 19 residues. CDR3 sequence (DNA): TGTGCCAGCACGGAAGAACGGAGACTAGCGGTAAGCTCCTACAATGAGCAGTTCTTC. Translating it yields CASTEERRLAVSSYNEQFF.

This chain connects TRBV27 to TRBJ2-2; 13 bases are a match to TRBD2. With V trimmed by 3 bases and J by 6 bases, 4 bases remained unmatched. Germline V lookup: CDR1 MNHEY, CDR2 SMNVEV (reference sequence). The CDR3 sequence is 16 residues long. CDR3 DNA sequence: TGTGCCAGCAGTTTCGGACTAGCGGGAGCTTCCGGGGAGCTGTTTTTT. This sequence encodes CASSFGLAGASGELFF.

The CDR3 reads CASSPSGRRNEQFF. In DNA form, the CDR3 reads TGTGCCAGCAGCCCTAGCGGGAGGAGGAATGAGCAGTTCTTC. V and J are TRBV7-8 and TRBJ2-1; 11 positions match TRBD2. Germline CDR1 is SGHVS and CDR2 is FQNEAQ. The CDR3 covers 14 residues. Trimming removed 5 bases from V and 7 bases from J; junction bases left unmatched: 4.

The CDR3 DNA follows: TGTGCCAGCAGTGATGGGGGGAATATAAGGCCCCAGCATTTT. Translating gives CASSDGGNIRPQHF. This chain joins TRBV6-1 and TRBJ1-5; TRBD1 is a possible D gene (5 bases). V was trimmed by 3 bases and J by 9 bases, leaving 15 bases between them. CDR1 is MNHNS, CDR2 SASEGT, per germline. The CDR3 extends over 14 amino acids.

V gene TRBV30 combines with J gene TRBJ1-2, with D unclear. From germline, CDR1 is GTSNPN and CDR2 SVGIG (reference sequence). The length of the CDR3 is 13 residues. Trimming pared 1 base from V and 3 bases from J, leaving 9 bases between. CDR3 coding DNA: TGTGCCTGGAGTGATTACGGGGACTATGGCTACACCTTC. Its protein product is CAWSDYGDYGYTF.

The rearrangement uses TRBV5-1 and TRBJ1-1; weak D call: TRBD1 (6 bases). V was pared by 0 bases and J by 5 bases, with 8 bases between. Germline-derived CDR1 and CDR2 are SGHRS and YFSETQ. The CDR3 runs 13 residues. The CDR3 DNA is TGCGCCAGCAGCTTGGTACAGGGTACTGAAGCTTTCTTT. Translation gives CASSLVQGTEAFF.

This clone was seen only a few times. The chain has TRBV2 and TRBJ1-4; weak D call: TRBD1 (5 bases). This CDR3 spans 14 amino acids. Germline V gene lookup returns CDR1 SNHLY and CDR2 FYNNEI. V lost 7 bases and J 5 bases, leaving 14 bases between the germline ends. CDR3 protein: CASKFGTQNEKLFF. Written as DNA, the CDR3 is TGTGCCAGCAAGTTCGGGACCCAAAATGAAAAACTGTTTTTT. The full variable domain, its missing parts supplied by reference TRBV2 and TRBJ1-4, is EPEVTQTPSHQVTQMGQEVILRCVPISNHLYFYWYRQILGQKVEFLVSFYNNEISEKSEIFDDQFSVERPDGSNFTLKIRSTKLEDSAMYFCASKFGTQNEKLFFGSGTQLSVL.

V is TRBV9 and J is TRBJ1-1, with unresolved D. The V gene's germline CDR1 is SGDLS and CDR2 YYNGEE. V lost 2 bases to trimming and J lost 8 bases, with 13 bases between them. The CDR3 spans 13 residues. The CDR3 coding sequence is TGTGCCAGCAGCGTGGGATACTCGGCCGAAGCTTTCTTT. It specifies CASSVGYSAEAFF.

This chain connects TRBV6-6 to TRBJ2-7; a possible D gene is TRBD2 (6 bases). The V end lost 6 bases, the J end lost 3 bases, and 15 bases lay between the germline ends. Germline lookup yields CDR1 MNHNY and CDR2 SVGAGI (reference sequence). The length of the CDR3 is 14 residues. The CDR3 reads CASSYRRADYEQYF. In nucleotides, the CDR3 is TGTGCCAGCAGCTACAGGAGGGCGGACTACGAGCAGTACTTC.

The rearrangement links TRBV14 to TRBJ1-1; D uncertain. The CDR3 extends over 12 amino acids. Germline lookup yields CDR1 SGHDN and CDR2 FVKESK. Trimming took 8 bases from V and 3 from J, leaving 10 bases between them. The CDR3 nucleotides are TGTGCCAGCCGACGTCGGGACACTGAAGCTTTCTTT. As protein: CASRRRDTEAFF.

The V call is TRBV4-2, the J call TRBJ2-7; D might be TRBD2 (6 bases). V lost 4 bases and J lost 3, with 19 bases in between. This CDR3 spans 16 amino acids. From germline, CDR1 is LGHNA and CDR2 YNFKEQ. CDR3 amino acids: CASSRNRDSLGYEQYF. CDR3 in DNA: TGTGCCAGCAGCCGAAACCGGGACTCCCTGGGCTACGAGCAGTACTTC.